The 7 T cell receptor beta chains listed next were all sequenced from one sample in a study of memory CD4+ T cells and cytomegalovirus serostatus. Single viable CD3+CD4+CD8-CD45RO+ cells were sorted as the memory CD4+ T cells. Using immunoSEQ multiplex PCR, the repertoire was profiled, and TCRdb retains in-frame clones only, with some absent. Here the sample spans 30,000 to 40,000 clones, roughly 80% being singletons. The specimen was memory CD4+ T cells from blood. The receptors shown here come from an adult in good health and CMV-seronegative. Some clones in this sample may be carry-over from other donors' samples.

This clone was counted a single time. The chain combines TRBV30 with TRBJ2-5, with D perhaps matching TRBD2 (6 bases). V was pared by 0 bases and J by 2 bases, with 19 bases between. This CDR3 is 17 amino acids long. Germline V gives CDR1 GTSNPN, CDR2 SVGIG (reference sequence). In DNA form, the CDR3 reads TGTGCCTGGAGTGTAACGGGGCGGGGCCTGGGGCAAGAGACCCAGTACTTC. Translating it yields CAWSVTGRGLGQETQYF. The full variable domain, completed using reference TRBV30 and TRBJ2-5, is SQTIHQWPATLVQPVGSPLSLECTVEGTSNPNLYWYRQAAGRGLQLLFYSVGIGQISSEVPQNLSASRPQDRQFILSSKKLLLSDSGFYLCAWSVTGRGLGQETQYFGPGTRLLVL.

V is TRBV28 and J is TRBJ1-4; 7 bases are a match to TRBD1. The CDR3 extends over 15 amino acids. V gave up 6 bases and J gave up 0 bases; unmatched junction bases: 4. The germline CDR1 and CDR2 sequences are MDHEN and SYDVKM. CDR3 nucleotide sequence: TGTGCCAGCAGCCCCCAGGGGGCAACTAATGAAAAACTGTTTTTT. Translation: CASSPQGATNEKLFF.

V is TRBV7-9 and J is TRBJ2-1; 12 bases fit TRBD2. This CDR3 contains 19 residues. V lost 4 bases, J lost 6 bases, and 16 bases stayed unmatched. CDR1 and CDR2 (germline): SEHNR, FQNEAQ (reference sequence). The CDR3 sequence is CASSSPRTSGDPVGNEQFF. DNA for the CDR3: TGTGCCAGCAGCTCACCCCGGACTAGCGGGGACCCGGTGGGCAATGAGCAGTTCTTC.

In this sample, this clone turned up a few times. The chain carries TRBV4-3 and TRBJ1-5, with 7 nucleotides matching TRBD1. This CDR3 comprises 15 residues. Trimming took 4 bases from V and 16 from J; bases not matched to a gene: 19. Germline CDR1 and CDR2: LGHNA and YSLEER. The CDR3 DNA reads as TGCGCCAGCAGCCCAAGAATTGAGGGGGCGAGCCCCGAACATTTT. This codes for CASSPRIEGASPEHF.

The chain carries TRBV30 and TRBJ1-3; TRBD1 matches at 8 bases. The CDR3 sequence is 14 residues long. V was clipped by 5 bases and J by 4 bases; unmatched bases: 7. The germline gives CDR1 GTSNPN, CDR2 SVGIG (reference sequence). CDR3 region: CAWDRGSYGNTIYF. In DNA form, the CDR3 reads TGTGCCTGGGACAGGGGTTCTTACGGAAACACCATATATTTT. Variable domain in full (rest from reference TRBV30 and TRBJ1-3): SQTIHQWPATLVQPVGSPLSLECTVEGTSNPNLYWYRQAAGRGLQLLFYSVGIGQISSEVPQNLSASRPQDRQFILSSKKLLLSDSGFYLCAWDRGSYGNTIYFGEGSWLTVV.

J is TRBJ1-1 and V is TRBV19; D may be TRBD1 (6 bases). This CDR3 comprises 13 residues. Trimming removed 5 bases at V and 2 bases at J, with 9 bases between. Germline values: CDR1 LNHDA, CDR2 SQIVND (reference sequence). Here the CDR3 reads CASSQGSNTEAFF. For the CDR3, the DNA is TGTGCCAGTAGTCAGGGGAGTAACACTGAAGCTTTCTTT. Based on the CDR3 plus reference TRBV19 and TRBJ1-1, the full variable domain is DGGITQSPKYLFRKEGQNVTLSCEQNLNHDAMYWYRQDPGQGLRLIYYSQIVNDFQKGDIAEGYSVSREKKESFPLTVTSAQKNPTAFYLCASSQGSNTEAFFGQGTRLTVV.

The chain combines TRBV30 with TRBJ2-7; D assignment may be TRBD1 or TRBD2 (5 bases each). CDR1 is GTSNPN and CDR2 is SVGIG in the germline V gene (reference sequence). Trimming left V 2 bases short and J 2 bases short, with 22 bases between. The CDR3 contains 17 residues. The CDR3 region has the DNA TGTGCCTGGAGTCCTAACTTCGGGACCGATGTTACCTACGAGCAGTACTTC. Its translation: CAWSPNFGTDVTYEQYF.